The T cell receptor (beta chain) described here comes from a study of T cells in localized non-small cell lung cancer. Broader study findings: Heterogeneity remains possible, as sequencing covered one tumor region only. Appearing in adjacent lung were a median roughly 57 of the top 100 tumor clones. An association was observed between higher blood T cell density and longer overall survival. Among the tissues sampled, uninvolved adjacent lung had the highest T cell clonality, above tumor.

As regards this clone: Its target is not known.

Profiled with immunoSEQ multiplex PCR; TCRdb holds only in-frame clones, not every one. The sample includes tens of thousands of clones, about 88% seen only once; the top ten take 29%. The sample in question was peripheral blood, obtained before any cancer treatment. This TCR was sampled from a male donor at least 60 years old with stage I squamous cell lung carcinoma.

CDR3 sequence: CASTGGPHREAFF. In DNA form, the CDR3 reads TGTGCCAGTACCGGGGGCCCCCACAGGGAAGCTTTCTTT. The chain has TRBV19 and TRBJ1-1, with D possibly matching TRBD1 (6 bases). The V gene's germline CDR1 is LNHDA and CDR2 SQIVND (reference sequence). V dropped 7 bases and J dropped 8 bases, with 17 bases sitting between them. CDR3 length: 13 amino acids.